This TCR beta chain is from a study of T cell repertoires in cytomegalovirus infection. Study at large: CMV infection together with matching HLA type was indicated by public TCR beta signatures. General observations from the study: Predominance within the ex vivo response was attributable to HLA-C-restricted CMV-specific TCR beta clonotypes.

In TCRdb, the reads were re-called with MiXCR into one record per CDR3 protein. Of about 63,000 distinct CDR3 sequences detected, over 20% appear once; the ten largest clones hold 65% to 75%. This clonotype is medium-sized within its sample. Its antigen is not identified. Germline CDR1 and CDR2: SGHVS and FQNEAQ. Trimming at V came to 1 base and at J to 7 bases, leaving 6 bases not matched to a gene. The CDR3 extends over 15 amino acids. The rearrangement joins TRBV7-8 to TRBJ2-1; TRBD2 agrees at 8 bases. This specimen was CD8+ T cells from cultured PBMCs, taken from culture after CMV antigen stimulation. This receptor was obtained from a human donor in good health (CMV status not recorded). Some clones in this sample may be carry-over from other donors' samples. The chain's CDR3 is CASSLGTSLQNEQFF. The CDR3 DNA reads TGTGCCAGCAGCTTAGGGACTAGCCTGCAGAATGAGCAGTTCTTC. The full variable domain, rest sourced from reference TRBV7-8 and TRBJ2-1, is GAGVSQSPRYKVAKRGQDVALRCDPISGHVSLFWYQQALGQGPEFLTYFQNEAQLDKSGLPSDRFFAERPEGSVSTLKIQRTQQEDSAVYLCASSLGTSLQNEQFFGPGTRLTVL.